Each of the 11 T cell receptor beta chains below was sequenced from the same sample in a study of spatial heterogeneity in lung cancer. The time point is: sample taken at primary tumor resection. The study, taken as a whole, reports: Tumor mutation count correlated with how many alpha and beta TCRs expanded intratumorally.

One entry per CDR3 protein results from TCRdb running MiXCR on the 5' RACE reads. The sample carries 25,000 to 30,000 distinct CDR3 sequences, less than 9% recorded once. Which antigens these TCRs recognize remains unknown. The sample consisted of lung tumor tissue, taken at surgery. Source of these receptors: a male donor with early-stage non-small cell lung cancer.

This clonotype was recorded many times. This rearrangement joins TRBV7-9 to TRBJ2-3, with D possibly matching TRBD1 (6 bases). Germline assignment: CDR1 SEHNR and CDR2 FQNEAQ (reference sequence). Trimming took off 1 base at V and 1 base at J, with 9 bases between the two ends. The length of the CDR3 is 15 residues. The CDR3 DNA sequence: TGTGCCAGCAGCTTAGAGGCAGGGGGCACAGATACGCAGTATTTT. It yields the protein CASSLEAGGTDTQYF.

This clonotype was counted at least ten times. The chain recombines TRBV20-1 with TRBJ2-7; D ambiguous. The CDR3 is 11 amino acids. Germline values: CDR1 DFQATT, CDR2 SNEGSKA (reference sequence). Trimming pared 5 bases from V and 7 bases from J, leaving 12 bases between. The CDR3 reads CSAPEWDEQYF. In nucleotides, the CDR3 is TGCAGTGCTCCCGAATGGGATGAGCAGTACTTC.

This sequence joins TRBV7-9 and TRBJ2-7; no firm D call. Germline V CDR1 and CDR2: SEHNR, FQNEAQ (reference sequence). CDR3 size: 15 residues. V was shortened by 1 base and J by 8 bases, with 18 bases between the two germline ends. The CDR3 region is CASSLGTGPVVQQYF. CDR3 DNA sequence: TGTGCCAGCAGCTTAGGTACGGGCCCTGTCGTACAGCAGTACTTC.

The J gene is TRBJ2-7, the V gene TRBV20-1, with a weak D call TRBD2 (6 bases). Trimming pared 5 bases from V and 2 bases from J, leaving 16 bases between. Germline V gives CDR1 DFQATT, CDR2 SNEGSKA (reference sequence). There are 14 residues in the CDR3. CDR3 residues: CSAEVGSGAYEQYF. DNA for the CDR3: TGCAGTGCTGAAGTCGGTAGCGGAGCCTACGAGCAGTACTTC.

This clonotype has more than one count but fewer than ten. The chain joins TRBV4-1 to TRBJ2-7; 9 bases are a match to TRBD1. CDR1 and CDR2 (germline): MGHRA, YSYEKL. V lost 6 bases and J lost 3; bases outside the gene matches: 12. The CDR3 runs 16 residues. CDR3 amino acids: CASSYTPGQGYYEQYF. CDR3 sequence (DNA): TGCGCCAGCAGTTATACCCCGGGACAGGGATACTACGAGCAGTACTTC.

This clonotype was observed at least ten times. The CDR3 DNA sequence: TGCAGTGCTAGAGTCGGCCCCCTCGCCAACAATGAGCAGTTCTTC. Translation gives CSARVGPLANNEQFF. This chain joins TRBV20-1 and TRBJ2-1, with no clear D. The CDR3 runs 15 residues. Trimming pared 1 base from V and 5 bases from J, leaving 15 bases between. Germline V CDR1 and CDR2: DFQATT, SNEGSKA (reference sequence).

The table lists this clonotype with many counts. CDR3 sequence reads: CASSYSGQLSPLHF. The CDR3, as DNA: TGTGCCAGCAGTTACTCGGGACAACTTTCACCCCTCCACTTT. The gene calls are TRBV6-2 or TRBV6-3 and TRBJ1-6, with D possibly matching TRBD1 (6 bases). V was shortened by 0 bases and J by 9 bases, with 9 bases between the two germline ends. CDR1 and CDR2 from the germline V gene are MNHEY and SVGEGT. The CDR3 length is 14 residues.

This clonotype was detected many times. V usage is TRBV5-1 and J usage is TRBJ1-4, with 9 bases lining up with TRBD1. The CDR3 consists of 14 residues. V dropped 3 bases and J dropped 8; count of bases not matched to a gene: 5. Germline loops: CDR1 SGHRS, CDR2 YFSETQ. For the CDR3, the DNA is TGCGCCAGCAGCTCAAGGACAGGGGCGGAAAAACTGTTTTTT. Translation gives CASSSRTGAEKLFF. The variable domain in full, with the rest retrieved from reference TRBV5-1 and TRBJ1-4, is KAGVTQTPRYLIKTRGQQVTLSCSPISGHRSVSWYQQTPGQGLQFLFEYFSETQRNKGNFPGRFSGRQFSNSRSEMNVSTLELGDSALYLCASSSRTGAEKLFFGSGTQLSVL.

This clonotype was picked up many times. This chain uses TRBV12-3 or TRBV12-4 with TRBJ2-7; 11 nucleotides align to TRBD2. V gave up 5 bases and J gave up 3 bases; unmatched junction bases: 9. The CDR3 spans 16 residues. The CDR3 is CASSPATSGGLYEQYF. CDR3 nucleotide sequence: TGTGCCAGCAGTCCTGCTACTAGCGGGGGCCTCTACGAGCAGTACTTC.

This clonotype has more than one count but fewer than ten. CDR3 sequence: CASSLEGVGNIQYF. The DNA of the CDR3 is TGCGCCAGCAGCTTGGAAGGGGTCGGAAACATTCAGTACTTC. The rearrangement joins TRBV5-1 to TRBJ2-4; perhaps TRBD1 as D (5 bases). From germline, CDR1 is SGHRS and CDR2 YFSETQ. The CDR3 runs to 14 residues. V was trimmed by 0 bases and J by 6 bases, leaving 10 bases between them.

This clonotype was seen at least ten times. CDR3 DNA: TGTGCCAGCACCCATCCTCGACCGGGACTTGAATCGGATACGCAGTATTTT. Its translation is CASTHPRPGLESDTQYF. The chain has TRBV9 and TRBJ2-3; a weak D match, TRBD2 (6 bases). Trimming pared 6 bases from V and 6 bases from J, leaving 26 bases between. From germline, CDR1 is SGDLS and CDR2 YYNGEE. The CDR3 contains 17 residues.